The entry below describes one T cell receptor beta chain. These data originate in a study of shared clonotypes between healthy human individuals. Germline CDR1 and CDR2: SQVTM and ANQGSEA. Trimming removed 4 bases from V and 0 bases from J, with 7 bases in between. CDR3 size: 13 residues. Only in-frame clones appear in the TCRdb table, and some are missing; sequencing was by immunoSEQ multiplex PCR. The sample lists around 2,000,000 clones; approximately 95% were seen once. This sequence joins TRBV29-1 and TRBJ2-1; D possibly corresponds to TRBD2 (6 bases). Source material: naive CD4+ T cells sorted from blood. The subset is: CD45RA+ positively selected. The clonotype originates from a man aged 18 to 35 in good health. This chain's CDR3 is CSVAGVSYNEQFF. CDR3 nucleotide sequence: TGCAGCGTTGCGGGGGTCTCCTACAATGAGCAGTTCTTC.